Below are 7 T cell receptor beta chains sequenced from a single sample in a study of T cells after posttransplantation cyclophosphamide. Repertoires were generated with immunoSEQ multiplex PCR, while TCRdb's copy carries only in-frame clones and drops some. The sample holds about 18,000 clones; over 65% are singletons and the top ten take about 8.6%. The source material was memory CD4+ T cells sorted from blood. These TCRs come from a man aged 25-45 years in good health and a related stem cell transplant donor.

The rearrangement joins TRBV18 to TRBJ1-4; TRBD1 matches 7 bases. The germline gives CDR1 KGHSH, CDR2 LQKENI. The J segment lost 4 bases and the V segment lost 3 bases, leaving 8 bases of the junction unmatched. This CDR3 is 16 amino acids long. In nucleotides, the CDR3 is TGTGCCAGCTCACCCTCTTCGGGGACAGTTAATGAAAAACTGTTTTTT. This codes for CASSPSSGTVNEKLFF.

The J gene is TRBJ1-2, the V gene TRBV19; tentative D call: TRBD1 (5 bases). The length of the CDR3 is 13 residues. The V end was cut by 7 bases, the J end by 8 bases, with 17 bases between. Germline CDR1 reads LNHDA; CDR2 reads SQIVND (reference sequence). The CDR3 sequence: CASNSAGRFGYTF. The CDR3 nucleotides are TGTGCCAGTAACTCAGCAGGGAGGTTCGGCTACACCTTC.

The J gene is TRBJ1-1, the V gene TRBV25-1, with D unclear. This CDR3 is built from 13 residues. Germline V CDR1 and CDR2: MGHDK, SYGVNS. V was pared by 4 bases and J by 11 bases, with 17 bases between. CDR3 in amino acids: CASSANPGREAFF. CDR3 DNA sequence: TGTGCCAGCAGTGCCAACCCCGGGAGGGAGGCTTTCTTT.

The rearrangement joins TRBV11-2 to TRBJ1-3; D possibly corresponds to TRBD1 (6 bases). The CDR3 consists of 15 residues. V lost 2 bases and J lost 4, with 12 bases in between. Germline V CDR1 and CDR2: SGHAT, FQNNGV. The CDR3 is CASSLRGARGNTIYF. The CDR3 bases are TGTGCCAGCAGCTTACGGGGGGCGCGAGGAAACACCATATATTTT. Supplemented by reference TRBV11-2 and TRBJ1-3, the full variable domain reads EAGVAQSPRYKIIEKRQSVAFWCNPISGHATLYWYQQILGQGPKLLIQFQNNGVVDDSQLPKDRFSAERLKGVDSTLKIQPAKLEDSAVYLCASSLRGARGNTIYFGEGSWLTVV.

The rearrangement uses TRBV19 and TRBJ2-3; D might be TRBD2 (7 bases). Germline values: CDR1 LNHDA, CDR2 SQIVND (reference sequence). V was shortened by 4 bases and J by 2 bases, with 16 bases between the two germline ends. This CDR3 region has 16 residues. CDR3 loop: CASSTPLRGHTDTQYF. The CDR3 DNA reads as TGTGCCAGTAGTACCCCCTTGCGGGGGCACACAGATACGCAGTATTTT.

The rearrangement links TRBV7-2 to TRBJ1-1; the D gene is possibly TRBD1 (5 bases). In germline, CDR1 is SGHTA, CDR2 FQGNSA. V lost 6 bases, J lost 4 bases, and 12 bases lay in between. This CDR3 comprises 13 residues. CDR3 DNA: TGTGCCAGCAGTTACGACAGTGCCACTGAAGCTTTCTTT. Protein: CASSYDSATEAFF.

CDR3 residues: CASSRGEYEQYF. The CDR3 nucleotides are TGTGCCAGTAGTAGGGGAGAATACGAGCAGTACTTC. The chain employs TRBV19 and TRBJ2-7, with a weak D call TRBD2 (5 bases). CDR1 is LNHDA, CDR2 SQIVND, per germline (reference sequence). The CDR3 is made up of 12 amino acids. V was clipped by 4 bases and J by 4 bases, with 8 bases between them.